A single sample is the source of the 5 T cell receptor beta chains below, sequenced in a study of cytomegalovirus exposure and HLA in healthy donors. The PCR ran on 60 Vbeta and 13 Jbeta primers. TCRdb keeps only in-frame clones here, not all; method: immunoSEQ multiplex PCR. The table has roughly 190,000 clones, over 75% seen once. Sequencing was carried out using PBMCs. All receptors derive from a female donor in good health and CMV-seronegative.

The chain combines TRBV30 with TRBJ1-5, with 8 bases identical to TRBD1. The CDR3 consists of 15 residues. With 3 bases clipped from V and 2 bases from J, the junction kept 6 bases outside the gene matches. Germline V gene sequence: CDR1 GTSNPN, CDR2 SVGIG (reference sequence). The CDR3 protein is CAWSADRGGNQPQHF. CDR3 coding DNA: TGTGCCTGGAGCGCCGACAGGGGCGGCAATCAGCCCCAGCATTTT. Complete variable domain (other parts from reference TRBV30 and TRBJ1-5): SQTIHQWPATLVQPVGSPLSLECTVEGTSNPNLYWYRQAAGRGLQLLFYSVGIGQISSEVPQNLSASRPQDRQFILSSKKLLLSDSGFYLCAWSADRGGNQPQHFGDGTRLSIL.

The J gene is TRBJ2-7, the V gene TRBV4-1, with D possibly being TRBD1 (5 bases). This CDR3 region has 16 residues. Trimming cost V 1 base and J 3 bases, with 16 bases left between them. Germline loops: CDR1 MGHRA, CDR2 YSYEKL. The CDR3 protein is CASSQGPAGPFYEQYF. The CDR3 region has the DNA TGCGCCAGCAGCCAAGGTCCGGCAGGGCCCTTCTACGAGCAGTACTTC.

V is TRBV25-1 and J is TRBJ2-6; 9 nucleotides line up with TRBD2. The V gene's germline CDR1 is MGHDK and CDR2 SYGVNS. This CDR3 has 18 amino acids. V was clipped by 4 bases and J by 2 bases; unmatched bases: 9. The CDR3 loop reads CASSGGLAGGAGANVLTF. CDR3 nucleotide sequence: TGTGCCAGCAGTGGGGGCCTGGCGGGGGGGGCTGGGGCCAACGTCCTGACTTTC.

The chain links TRBV6-1 to TRBJ2-1; 7 nucleotides line up with TRBD1. The CDR3 has 14 amino acids. Germline lookup yields CDR1 MNHNS and CDR2 SASEGT. J was trimmed by 4 bases and V by 6 bases; bases with no gene match: 6. The CDR3 bases are TGTGCCAGCAGGGCCAGGGGGACGTACAATGAGCAGTTCTTC. This sequence encodes CASRARGTYNEQFF.

The V gene is TRBV6-1, the J gene TRBJ2-7, with D unclear. Germline V gene sequence: CDR1 MNHNS, CDR2 SASEGT. CDR3 size: 11 residues. The CDR3 protein is CVSDFSYEQYF. CDR3 nucleotides: TGTGTTTCAGACTTCTCCTACGAGCAGTACTTC.